Listed here are 17 T cell receptor beta chains from one sample, sequenced in a study of early stage breast cancer tumors. Repertoires were generated with immunoSEQ multiplex PCR, while TCRdb's copy carries only in-frame clones and drops some. The data contain approximately 33,000 clones, 60% to 80% of them seen just once; the ten biggest clones take up 4.7%. Sequenced input: blood. The receptors originated from a person aged 40 to 49 with breast cancer.

This sequence joins TRBV18 and TRBJ1-1; D gene unclear. Germline V gene lookup returns CDR1 KGHSH and CDR2 LQKENI. This CDR3 has 15 amino acids. Trimming stripped 3 bases from V and 1 base from J, with 12 bases between. The CDR3 reads CASSPSRAGNTEAFF. CDR3 DNA sequence: TGTGCCAGCTCACCTTCGAGGGCTGGGAACACTGAAGCTTTCTTT.

The chain has TRBV19 and TRBJ2-7; TRBD2 might be the D (6 bases). From germline, CDR1 is LNHDA and CDR2 SQIVND (reference sequence). Trimming shortened V by 3 bases and J by 3 bases, and 9 bases separated the two germline ends. CDR3 length: 13 amino acids. CDR3 sequence: CASSMRGNYEQYF. In DNA, the CDR3 is TGTGCCAGTAGTATGCGGGGAAACTACGAGCAGTACTTC.

J is TRBJ2-7 and V is TRBV6-6, with 7 bases identical to TRBD2. The CDR3 is 15 amino acids. The germline gives CDR1 MNHNY, CDR2 SVGAGI (reference sequence). J gave up 4 bases and V 2 bases, and 8 bases lay outside the gene matches. The DNA for the CDR3 is TGTGCCAGCAGTTACGTCGGACTAGGATCTTACGAGCAGTACTTC. Translating it yields CASSYVGLGSYEQYF.

The chain carries TRBV4-1 and TRBJ1-4, with 9 bases fitting TRBD1. Losses at the gene ends were 5 bases for V and 7 bases for J; bases not matched to a gene: 17. CDR1 and CDR2 from the germline V gene are MGHRA and YSYEKL. The length of the CDR3 is 18 residues. DNA for the CDR3: TGCGCCAGCAGCGTGAGTCCCGGGACAGGGAAGCTTGGTGAAAAACTGTTTTTT. Amino acid sequence: CASSVSPGTGKLGEKLFF.

The chain employs TRBV11-2 and TRBJ2-3; 9 positions agree with TRBD2. Germline CDR1 and CDR2: SGHAT and FQNNGV. Trimming removed 2 bases from V and 6 bases from J; junction bases left unmatched: 12. CDR3 length: 17 residues. The CDR3 protein is CASSLNGAGGPGDTQYF. CDR3 nucleotide sequence: TGTGCCAGCAGCTTAAATGGGGCGGGAGGGCCCGGTGATACGCAGTATTTT.

The chain carries TRBV10-3 and TRBJ1-1, with TRBD1 matching over 7 bases. There are 14 residues in the CDR3. Germline CDR1 is ENHRY and CDR2 is SYGVKD. J was trimmed by 4 bases and V by 6 bases; bases with no gene match: 8. The CDR3 is CAIRKQGMGTEAFF. The CDR3 region has the DNA TGTGCCATCAGAAAACAGGGGATGGGCACTGAAGCTTTCTTT.

The J gene is TRBJ2-2, the V gene TRBV4-1; 11 nucleotides align to TRBD1. The length of the CDR3 is 17 residues. V dropped 5 bases and J dropped 4; count of bases not matched to a gene: 9. Germline loops: CDR1 MGHRA, CDR2 YSYEKL. This CDR3 is CASSTVDRGPFTGELFF. CDR3 sequence (DNA): TGCGCCAGCAGCACAGTGGACAGGGGGCCGTTCACCGGGGAGCTGTTTTTT.

As to this clone: At one end, the junction sequence differs from germline, possibly due to a read error. J is TRBJ2-3 and V is TRBV5-4, with 10 bases lining up with TRBD1. The length of the CDR3 is 15 residues. Germline lookup yields CDR1 SGHNT and CDR2 YYREEE (reference sequence). CDR3 sequence reads: CVSSWDRGGTDTQYF. The CDR3 nucleotides read TGTGTCAGCAGCTGGGACAGGGGAGGGACAGATACGCAGTATTTT.

On this clone itself: The identical CDR3 is also encoded by other nucleotide sequences in the sample. J is TRBJ2-1 and V is TRBV20-1; D is undetermined. This CDR3 is 10 amino acids long. The V end lost 5 bases, the J end lost 4 bases, and 3 bases lay between the germline ends. Germline V gene sequence: CDR1 DFQATT, CDR2 SNEGSKA (reference sequence). The DNA for the CDR3 is TGCAGTGCTTTTTACAATGAGCAGTTCTTC. This sequence encodes CSAFYNEQFF.

The rearrangement uses TRBV6-5 and TRBJ1-2; 9 positions match TRBD1. CDR3 size: 14 residues. Germline trimming cut 6 bases from V and 4 bases from J; bases unmatched to any gene: 6. Germline lookup yields CDR1 MNHEY and CDR2 SVGAGI. The CDR3 coding sequence is TGTGCCAGCAGGGTAGGACAGGGGATCTATGGCTACACCTTC. Amino acid sequence: CASRVGQGIYGYTF.

By sample share, this clone is medium-sized. This chain joins TRBV23-1 and TRBJ2-7; TRBD1 matches at 10 bases. TRBV23-1 is classed as an ORF, of uncertain function. The CDR3 loop spans 15 amino acids. J lost 0 bases, V lost 8 bases, and 7 bases had no gene match. CDR3 amino acids: CASGRDRGPSYEQYF. As DNA, the CDR3 is TGCGCCAGCGGACGGGACAGGGGACCCTCCTACGAGCAGTACTTC.

CDR3 protein: CASSPEGLAGVAYEQYF. CDR3 sequence (DNA): TGTGCCAGCTCACCAGAGGGACTAGCGGGGGTTGCCTACGAGCAGTACTTC. V gene TRBV18 combines with J gene TRBJ2-7, with TRBD2 matching over 14 bases. Germline CDR1 reads KGHSH; CDR2 reads LQKENI. Trimming took 2 bases from V and 2 from J; bases not matched to a gene: 5. CDR3 size: 17 residues.

The V and J genes are TRBV28 and TRBJ2-7; D may be TRBD1 (5 bases). CDR3 length: 11 residues. Germline values: CDR1 MDHEN, CDR2 SYDVKM. V gave up 9 bases and J gave up 6 bases, with 12 bases separating them. In nucleotides, the CDR3 is TGTGCCAGTCCAGGGTCGGTCGAGCAGTACTTC. Translation gives CASPGSVEQYF. Drawing the rest from reference TRBV28 and TRBJ2-7, the complete variable domain is DVKVTQSSRYLVKRTGEKVFLECVQDMDHENMFWYRQDPGLGLRLIYFSYDVKMKEKGDIPEGYSVSREKKERFSLILESASTNQTSMYLCASPGSVEQYFGPGTRLTVT.

V and J are TRBV18 and TRBJ2-5; possible D gene TRBD1, 5 bases. Per germline, CDR1 KGHSH and CDR2 LQKENI. The V and J ends lost 2 bases and 1 base respectively, with 5 bases between them. CDR3 length equals 13 residues. Here the CDR3 DNA reads TGTGCCAGCTCACCAGACAGCCAAGAGACCCAGTACTTC. Its translation is CASSPDSQETQYF.

The rearrangement joins TRBV7-8 to TRBJ2-5, with a possible D match to TRBD1 (6 bases). Germline assignment: CDR1 SGHVS and CDR2 FQNEAQ. The CDR3 has 15 residues. Trimming left V 0 bases short and J 2 bases short, with 10 bases between. CDR3 bases: TGTGCCAGCAGCTTAGCTGGGACACCACAAGAGACCCAGTACTTC. Protein: CASSLAGTPQETQYF.

The chain uses TRBV6-5 and TRBJ2-7, with 7 bases fitting TRBD2. The length of the CDR3 is 14 residues. V was pared by 6 bases and J by 2 bases, with 7 bases of the junction left unmatched. Germline values: CDR1 MNHEY, CDR2 SVGAGI. CDR3 residues: CASSISGPPYEQYF. The CDR3 DNA reads as TGTGCCAGCAGCATTAGCGGGCCCCCCTACGAGCAGTACTTC.

This clone has more than one count but fewer than ten. CDR3 sequence: CASSAGSLSYEQYF. In DNA, the CDR3 is TGTGCCAGCAGTGCAGGAAGCCTCTCCTACGAGCAGTACTTC. The chain uses TRBV2 and TRBJ2-7; no firm D call. Germline V CDR1 and CDR2: SNHLY, FYNNEI. The V end was cut by 4 bases, the J end by 0 bases, with 10 bases between. This CDR3 has 14 residues.